Listed below are T cell receptor beta chains from one sample, sequenced in a study of immune evolution from preneoplasia to lung adenocarcinoma. Libraries were prepared by immunoSEQ multiplex PCR; TCRdb keeps only in-frame clonotypes and omits some of them. Here the sample spans 6,500 to 9,000 clones, 80% being singletons. The sample taken for sequencing was FFPE adjacent normal lung tissue. The source of these receptors is a person between 70 and 80 years old with lung adenocarcinoma. CDR3s include the opening cysteine and the closing phenylalanine or tryptophan. The D gene is left open where the match is weak. Size tells how often a clone was seen (once, few, many) or the class of an expanded clone, and some rows leave it out.

TRBV28	TRBJ1-1	NA	NA	CASKPPDLGIEAFF	TGTGCCAGCAAGCCCCCGGATTTAGGGATTGAAGCTTTCTTT
TRBV9	TRBJ2-1	NA	once	CASSVGTDPFNEQFF	TGTGCCAGCAGCGTAGGGACGGACCCCTTCAATGAGCAGTTCTTC
TRBV9	TRBJ1-1	TRBD1	NA	CASSSGGGDRAKAFF	TGTGCCAGCAGCTCCGGGGGGGGTGACAGGGCCAAAGCTTTCTTT
TRBV6-1	TRBJ2-7	TRBD1	NA	CAIQTGTIYEQYF	TGTGCCATACAGACAGGGACGATCTACGAGCAGTACTTC
TRBV5-8	TRBJ2-2	NA	NA	CASSFGRGNTGELFF	TGTGCCAGCAGCTTTGGTCGGGGGAACACCGGGGAGCTGTTTTTT
TRBV5-4	TRBJ1-2	TRBD1	NA	CASSSPGQGAFGYTF	TGTGCCAGCAGCTCCCCGGGACAGGGGGCGTTCGGCTACACCTTC
TRBV4-1	TRBJ2-3	TRBD2	NA	CASSQDLWPSGMWHTQYF	TGCGCCAGCAGCCAAGATCTTTGGCCTAGCGGGATGTGGCATACGCAGTATTTT
TRBV5-6	TRBJ2-3	NA	NA	CASSLGSGSSTDTQYF	TGTGCCAGCAGCTTGGGAAGCGGGTCTAGCACAGATACGCAGTATTTT
TRBV28	TRBJ1-5	TRBD1	once	CASSPGGGNQPQHF	TGTGCCAGCAGTCCAGGGGGCGGCAATCAGCCCCAGCATTTT
TRBV11-2	TRBJ1-3	TRBD1	once	CASSPDRGNSGNTIYF	TGTGCCAGCAGCCCGGACAGGGGAAACTCTGGAAACACCATATATTTT
TRBV4-2	TRBJ2-1	NA	NA	CASSQVGTLEYNEQFF	TGTGCCAGCAGCCAAGTCGGGACCCTTGAATACAATGAGCAGTTCTTC
TRBV6-1	TRBJ1-2	TRBD1	once	CASSVGEQGDYGYTF	TGTGCCAGCAGTGTAGGAGAACAGGGGGACTATGGCTACACCTTC
TRBV18	TRBJ1-3	NA	once	CASSPGTTGNTIYF	TGTGCCAGCTCTCCCGGGACAACTGGAAACACCATATATTTT
TRBV4-1	TRBJ1-6	TRBD1	NA	CASSRDRVIALLHF	TGCGCCAGCAGCCGGGACAGGGTGATAGCACTCCTCCACTTT
TRBV13	TRBJ2-5	TRBD2	NA	CASSLGLAGGNQETQYF	TGTGCCAGCAGCTTAGGCCTTGCGGGAGGGAACCAAGAGACCCAGTACTTC
TRBV30	TRBJ2-1	TRBD2	NA	CAWSPGGGGRYEQFF	TGTGCCTGGAGTCCTGGCGGGGGGGGAAGGTATGAGCAGTTCTTC
TRBV19	TRBJ1-5	NA	NA	CASSQASNQPQHF	TGTGCCAGTAGTCAGGCGAGCAATCAGCCCCAGCATTTT
TRBV12-2	TRBJ2-1	NA	NA	CASRPRRWSSYNEQFF	TGTGCAAGTCGCCCTCGGAGGTGGAGCTCCTACAATGAGCAGTTCTTC
TRBV5-1	TRBJ2-3	TRBD2	NA	CASSLELAGDTQYF	TGCGCCAGCAGCTTGGAGCTAGCGGGAGATACGCAGTATTTT
TRBV6-6	TRBJ1-5	TRBD1	NA	CASTIGQGGLQPQHF	TGTGCCAGCACTATAGGGCAGGGGGGTTTACAGCCCCAGCATTTT
TRBV29-1	TRBJ2-1	TRBD2	NA	CSVEDWTSGSEYNEQFF	TGCAGCGTTGAAGACTGGACTAGCGGGAGTGAATACAATGAGCAGTTCTTC
TRBV29-1	TRBJ2-7	NA	NA	CSVGPNRAFDEQYF	TGCAGCGTTGGGCCAAACAGGGCTTTCGACGAGCAGTACTTC
TRBV11-3	TRBJ2-5	TRBD1	NA	CASSLGQGGTETQYF	TGTGCCAGCAGCCTCGGACAGGGTGGGACGGAGACCCAGTACTTC
TRBV7-9	TRBJ1-6	NA	NA	CASSMGHLGNNSPLHF	TGTGCCAGCAGCATGGGACACCTCGGGAATAATTCACCCCTCCACTTT
TRBV2	TRBJ2-7	TRBD1	NA	CASSEGGQGGYEQYF	TGTGCCAGCAGTGAAGGGGGACAGGGCGGCTACGAGCAGTACTTC
TRBV6-1	TRBJ1-2	TRBD1	NA	CASRLTGGHYGYTF	TGTGCCAGCAGACTGACAGGGGGCCACTATGGCTACACCTTC
TRBV27	TRBJ1-1	NA	NA	CASSSSGDTEAFF	TGTGCCAGCAGTTCGTCCGGGGACACTGAAGCTTTCTTT
TRBV6-5	TRBJ1-1	NA	NA	CASSYGVRTEAFF	TGTGCCAGCAGTTACGGCGTCCGAACTGAAGCTTTCTTT
TRBV7-8	TRBJ2-7	NA	NA	CASSLGSKFEQYF	TGTGCCAGCAGCTTAGGGTCCAAATTTGAGCAGTACTTC
TRBV11-2	TRBJ2-7	NA	NA	CASSLYEQYF	TGTGCCAGCAGCTTATACGAGCAGTACTTC
TRBV2	TRBJ2-2	NA	NA	CASSFDLGKTGELFF	TGTGCCAGCAGTTTTGATTTGGGGAAAACCGGGGAGCTGTTTTTT